The clone carrying this T cell receptor (beta chain) was seen repeatedly, ten times or more. The target antigen is unknown. Time point indicated: persistent/refractory GD, antithyroid drugs over 5 years with positive TRAb. With RNA extracted from PBMCs as input, the TCR library was made. V was pared by 0 bases and J by 10 bases, with 6 bases between. The length of the CDR3 is 11 residues. The germline gives CDR1 MGHDK, CDR2 SYGVNS. These data are taken from a study of regulatory T cells in long-lasting Graves disease. Study-wide background: Over 5 years of antithyroid drugs with positive TSH receptor antibodies was taken to mean persistent Graves' disease.

Libraries of TCR beta came from iRepertoire HTBI primers plus Arm-PCR of CDR3 regions. Under the authors' procedure: Looking across samples, the authors found some 67 TRBV and 15 or so TRBJ segments. TCRdb independently ran MiXCR on the multiplex PCR reads; one entry per CDR3 protein. Clone size and V and J calls follow TCRdb, not the original study. In the table there are about 660,000 distinct CDR3 sequences, around 32% of which are singletons. Study-wide points: Accuracy may have been reduced by the small sample size. Persistent patients shared thousands of public clonotypes among themselves. Newly diagnosed patients shared fewer, at roughly 900.

Sequencing was performed on peripheral blood mononuclear cells (PBMCs), taken when the disease was refractory, from a patient treated with antithyroid drugs. J is TRBJ1-2 and V is TRBV25-1; D ambiguous. The receptor comes from a female donor with Graves disease. In DNA, the CDR3 is TGTGCCAGCAGTGAATATCTGAACTACACCTTC. Amino acids: CASSEYLNYTF.